This T cell receptor beta chain stems from a study of Graves' ophthalmopathy and Graves' hyperthyroidism (dated by TCRdb to the late 2010s). About the investigation overall: Hyperthyroidism was considered stable if no progression to ophthalmopathy occurred within 18 months of follow-up. The study used signatures of the TCR beta repertoire to tell Graves' ophthalmopathy apart from Graves' hyperthyroidism and to predict which patients would progress to ophthalmopathy. In total, some 130 blood samples were TCR-sequenced: 40 to 45 ophthalmopathy, around 75 hyperthyroidism and some 17 hyperthyroidism-to-ophthalmopathy patients. To explore V-J signatures that separate ophthalmopathy from hyperthyroidism, a discovery set of about a hundred patients was enrolled, consisting of 43 with ophthalmopathy and fewer than 60 with stable hyperthyroidism. An independent validation cohort was composed of 18 to 20 hyperthyroidism patients and around 16 patients who later progressed from hyperthyroidism to ophthalmopathy. In over 5 hyperthyroidism patients, the T-cell repertoire of thyroid tissue was compared with the T-cell repertoire of blood. Following sample collection, hyperthyroidism patients were given methimazole at a starting dose of 30 mg daily, and ophthalmopathy patients were given high-dose intravenous methylprednisolone. The research as a whole found: No statistical method was used to set the sample size in advance, and the investigators knew which group each participant was assigned to. Most of the expanded thyroid clonotypes with a frequency above 0.001 were also detected in blood, and it was suggested that the thyroid immune response may be reflected by blood repertoires. Ophthalmopathy was separated from stable hyperthyroidism by the 13-signature model with more than 85% sensitivity and just under 84% specificity in cross-validation and with 80%/75% in the test set. In validation, the model predicted ophthalmopathy progression with roughly 68% sensitivity and 72.22% specificity; roughly eleven predicted patients were CT-confirmed with GO in a median of about 6.1 months.

This clonotype turned up a few times. It lacks a known antigen. No clone much larger than this one lies a single base away; base qualities are absent. For repertoire sequencing, the TCR beta CDR3 regions were amplified from RNA transcripts. A first-round RT-PCR used HTBI primers with the Qiagen OneStep RT-PCR kit, followed by a second-round multiplex PCR, size selection and purification. Libraries were sequenced on an Illumina HiSeq2000 using paired-end 100 bp reads. As for the authors' bioinformatics: Reads were processed with SOAPnuke, discarding reads with adapters, uncalled bases, mean Phred below 15, or no exact constant-primer or identifier match. COPE v1.2.5 was used to merge the high-quality paired reads. Clonotypes were defined as unique nucleotide sequences and were aligned to IMGT TRB V, D and J references using MiTCR v1.1. The analysis was limited to V-J combinations with a frequency above 0.0001, which together covered about 99% of repertoires. For each V-J combination, a TCR clonal expansion and chaos score was defined as F50 clonal expansion divided by the chaos observed in the TCRdist matrix. Welch's t-statistics and random forest were used to narrow the features down to 13 V-J combinations, which were then fed into a naive Bayes classifier. Thyroid-blood repertoire similarity was quantified with the Morisita-Horn index. TCRdb trimmed public reads at Q25 via fastp, called clones via MiXCR and kept in-frame beta chains. For every CDR3 protein sequence, its rows merge into one entry that carries the most common genes and DNA. V and J calls and clone size were set by TCRdb, not the authors. The sample table holds around 1,200,000 distinct CDR3 sequences, of which less than 45% were seen once. Around 10% of the sample rests with the top ten.

Hyperthyroidism patients were newly diagnosed, were aged 18 to 65 years, and had a disease duration under 2 months. Anyone with other autoimmune diseases, uncontrolled infections, pregnancy or lactation was excluded from the study. Diagnosis was based on clinical symptoms, serum thyroxine, TRAb, thyroid ultrasound and orbital computed tomography. Total RNA was extracted using Trizol reagent, and RNA quality was checked on an Agilent 2100 Bioanalyzer. The sequence derives from an adult man with Graves' hyperthyroidism. The specimen was peripheral blood or thyroid tissue (not recorded which).

The CDR3 in this case is CASSVAPGQPQHF. The nucleotides are TGTGCCAGCAGCGTAGCTCCGGGTCAGCCCCAGCATTTT. The chain links TRBV9 with TRBJ1-5; no D gene can be assigned with confidence. From the cysteine up to the phenylalanine, the CDR3 has a length of 13 residues. CDR3 DNA only is kept here, 39 bases in frame from base 1. From a lookup of the germline V gene, CDR1 and CDR2 are SGDLS and YYNGEE. Cut back by 0 bases and 6 bases, the V and J ends lie 7 bases apart.